Sequencing of this T cell receptor (beta chain) was carried out in a study of cytomegalovirus exposure and HLA in healthy donors. The study, taken as a whole, reports: Presence/absence analyses rested on an assumption that sequencing depth was roughly uniform across donors. A later analysis associated 15,000 to 20,000 TCR beta sequences with HLA alleles at a 0.05 false discovery rate. Cytomegalovirus status was reportedly diagnosed by the classifier with high specificity and sensitivity.

The PCR was carried out with 60 Vbeta primers and 13 Jbeta primers. Produced via immunoSEQ multiplex PCR; TCRdb's table is partial and in-frame only. The sample shows roughly 87,000 clones, 79% of them seen only once. As concerns this clone: What it binds is unknown.

Germline CDR1 MNHNS, CDR2 SASEGT. This CDR3 has 15 amino acids. After removal of 4 bases from V and 6 bases from J, the junction contained 6 bases not matched to a gene. This chain links TRBV6-1 with TRBJ2-1; 10 nucleotides align to TRBD2. Sequenced material: PBMCs. The receptor's source is a woman aged 40 to 55 in good health and CMV-seropositive. CDR3 sequence (DNA): TGTGCCAGCAGTGTAACTAGCGGGGTGTTCAATGAGCAGTTCTTC. Protein product: CASSVTSGVFNEQFF.